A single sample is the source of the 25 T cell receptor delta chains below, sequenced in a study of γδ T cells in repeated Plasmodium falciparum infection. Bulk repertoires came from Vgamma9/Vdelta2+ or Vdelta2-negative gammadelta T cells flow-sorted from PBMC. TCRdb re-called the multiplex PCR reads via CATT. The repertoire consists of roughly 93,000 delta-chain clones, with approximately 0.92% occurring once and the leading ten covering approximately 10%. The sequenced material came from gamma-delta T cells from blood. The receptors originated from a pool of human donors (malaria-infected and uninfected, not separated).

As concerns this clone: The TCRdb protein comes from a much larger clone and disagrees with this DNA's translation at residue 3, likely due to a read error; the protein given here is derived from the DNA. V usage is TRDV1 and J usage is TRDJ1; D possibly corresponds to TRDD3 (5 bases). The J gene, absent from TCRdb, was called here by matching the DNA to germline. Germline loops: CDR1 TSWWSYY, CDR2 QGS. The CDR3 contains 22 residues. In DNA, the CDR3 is TGTGCTCCTGGGTTTCAACCGTCCACAGCGGTACTGAGGGTCTTTAAGACCGATAAACTCATCTTT. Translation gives CAPGFQPSTAVLRVFKTDKLIF.

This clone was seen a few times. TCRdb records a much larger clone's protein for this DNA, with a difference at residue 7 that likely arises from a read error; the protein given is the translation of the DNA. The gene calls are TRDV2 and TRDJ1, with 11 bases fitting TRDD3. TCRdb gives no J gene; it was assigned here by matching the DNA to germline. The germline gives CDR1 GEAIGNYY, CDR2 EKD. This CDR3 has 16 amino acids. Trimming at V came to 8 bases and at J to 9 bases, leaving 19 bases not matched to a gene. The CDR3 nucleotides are TGTGCCTCTCCCCTCAACGGACTGGGGGATATATTGGAACTCATCTTT. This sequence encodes CASPLNGLGDILELIF.

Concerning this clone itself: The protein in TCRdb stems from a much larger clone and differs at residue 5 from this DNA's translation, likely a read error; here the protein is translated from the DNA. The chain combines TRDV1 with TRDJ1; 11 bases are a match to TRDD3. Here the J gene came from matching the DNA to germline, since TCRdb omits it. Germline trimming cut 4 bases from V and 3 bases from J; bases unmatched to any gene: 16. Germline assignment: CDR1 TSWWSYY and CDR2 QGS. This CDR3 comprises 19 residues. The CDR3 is CALGGFPTPGGYMPDKLIF. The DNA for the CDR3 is TGTGCTCTTGGGGGGTTTCCTACCCCTGGGGGATACATGCCCGATAAACTCATCTTT.

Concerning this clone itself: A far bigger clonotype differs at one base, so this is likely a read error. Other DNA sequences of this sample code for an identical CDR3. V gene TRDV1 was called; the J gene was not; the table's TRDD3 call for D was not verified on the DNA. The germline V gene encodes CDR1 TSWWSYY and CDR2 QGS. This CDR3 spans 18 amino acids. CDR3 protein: CALGGGLPTHERADKLIF. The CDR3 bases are TGTGCTCTTGGGGGGGGCCTTCCTACACATGAGCGGGCCGATAAACTCATCTTC.

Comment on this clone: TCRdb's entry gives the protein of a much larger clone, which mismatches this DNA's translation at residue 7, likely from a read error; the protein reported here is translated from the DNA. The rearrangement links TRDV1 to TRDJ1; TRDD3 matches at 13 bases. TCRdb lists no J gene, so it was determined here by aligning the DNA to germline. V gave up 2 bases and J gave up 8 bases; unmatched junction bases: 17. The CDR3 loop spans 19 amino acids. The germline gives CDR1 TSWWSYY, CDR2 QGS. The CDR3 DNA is TGTGCTCTTGGGGAAGGGACTAAAACCCGTACTGGGGGATACGACAAACTCATCTTT. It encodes CALGEGTKTRTGGYDKLIF.

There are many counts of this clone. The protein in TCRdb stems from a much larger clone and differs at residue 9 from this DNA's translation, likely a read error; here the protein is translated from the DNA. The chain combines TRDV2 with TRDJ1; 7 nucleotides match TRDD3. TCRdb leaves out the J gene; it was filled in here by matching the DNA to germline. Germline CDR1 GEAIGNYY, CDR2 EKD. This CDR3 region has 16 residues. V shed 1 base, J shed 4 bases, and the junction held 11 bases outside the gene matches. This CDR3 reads CACDTSRGMRDDKLIF. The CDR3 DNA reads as TGTGCCTGTGACACAAGTCGGGGGATGCGAGACGATAAACTCATCTTT.

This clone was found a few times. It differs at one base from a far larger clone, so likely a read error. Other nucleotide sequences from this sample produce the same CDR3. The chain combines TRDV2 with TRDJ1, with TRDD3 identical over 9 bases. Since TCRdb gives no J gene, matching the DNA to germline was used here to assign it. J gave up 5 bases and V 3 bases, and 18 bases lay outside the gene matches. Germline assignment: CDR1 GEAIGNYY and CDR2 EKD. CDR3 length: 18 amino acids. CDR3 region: CACDRRPSCTGGSDKLIF. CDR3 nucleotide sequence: TGTGCCTGTGACCGTAGGCCTTCCTGCACTGGGGGAAGTGATAAACTCATCTTT.

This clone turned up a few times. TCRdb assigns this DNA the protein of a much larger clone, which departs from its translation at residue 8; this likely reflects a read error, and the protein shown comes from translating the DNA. DNA for the CDR3: TGTGCTCTTGGGGTCCCGAGTCCCCGATCAAATGAGTACACCGATAAACTCATCTTT. Amino acids: CALGVPSPRSNEYTDKLIF. The chain couples TRDV1 to TRDJ1; D is undetermined. TCRdb offers no J gene call, so here the DNA was matched to germline to obtain one. V was clipped by 4 bases and J by 0 bases, with 24 bases between them. This CDR3 contains 19 residues. In germline, CDR1 is TSWWSYY, CDR2 QGS.

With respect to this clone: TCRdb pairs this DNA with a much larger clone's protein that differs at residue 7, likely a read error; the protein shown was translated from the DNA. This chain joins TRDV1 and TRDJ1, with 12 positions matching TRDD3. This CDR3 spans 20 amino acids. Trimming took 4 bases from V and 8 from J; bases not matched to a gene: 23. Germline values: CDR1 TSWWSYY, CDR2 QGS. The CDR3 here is CALGGELGRWVLGDTTKLIF. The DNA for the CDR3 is TGTGCTCTTGGGGGGGAGCTTGGACGATGGGTACTGGGGGATACAACGAAACTCATCTTT.

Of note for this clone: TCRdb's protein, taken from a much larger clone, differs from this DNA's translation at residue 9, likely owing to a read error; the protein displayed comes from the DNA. The CDR3, as DNA: TGTGCCTGTGATTCTCTGGGGGATGCGAGCTCCTGGGACACCCGACAGATGTTTTTC. This sequence encodes CACDSLGDASSWDTRQMFF. The gene calls are TRDV2 and TRDJ3; 9 bases fit TRDD3. TCRdb carries no J gene annotation; the J gene was assigned here by matching the DNA with germline. This CDR3 contains 19 residues. The J segment lost 0 bases and the V segment lost 4 bases, leaving 9 bases of the junction unmatched. In germline, CDR1 is GEAIGNYY, CDR2 EKD.

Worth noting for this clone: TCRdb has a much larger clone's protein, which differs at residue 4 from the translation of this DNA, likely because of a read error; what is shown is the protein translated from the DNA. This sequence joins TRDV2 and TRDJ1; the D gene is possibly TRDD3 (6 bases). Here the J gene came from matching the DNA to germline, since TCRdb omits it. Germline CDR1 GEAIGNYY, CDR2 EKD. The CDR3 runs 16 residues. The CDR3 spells CACNTVGGGPTDKLIF. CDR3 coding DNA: TGTGCCTGTAACACGGTGGGAGGGGGACCCACCGATAAACTCATCTTT.

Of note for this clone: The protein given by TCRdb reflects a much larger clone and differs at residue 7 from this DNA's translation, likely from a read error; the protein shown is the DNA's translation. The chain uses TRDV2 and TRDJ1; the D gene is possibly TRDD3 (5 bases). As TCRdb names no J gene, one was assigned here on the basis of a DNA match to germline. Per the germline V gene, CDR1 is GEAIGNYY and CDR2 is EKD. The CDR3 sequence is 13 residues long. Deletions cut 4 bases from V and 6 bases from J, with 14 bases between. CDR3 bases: TGTGCCTGTGATTTACTGGTGGATCATAAACTCATCTTT. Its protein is CACDLLVDHKLIF.

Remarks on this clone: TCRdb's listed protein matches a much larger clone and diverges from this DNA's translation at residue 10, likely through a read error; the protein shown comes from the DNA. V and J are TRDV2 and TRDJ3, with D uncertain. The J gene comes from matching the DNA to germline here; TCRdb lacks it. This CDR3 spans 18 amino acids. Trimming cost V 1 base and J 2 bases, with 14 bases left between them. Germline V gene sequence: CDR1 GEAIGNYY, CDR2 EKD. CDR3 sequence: CACDTGTASPWDTRQMFF. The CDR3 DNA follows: TGTGCCTGTGACACGGGTACTGCAAGCCCCTGGGACACCCGACAGATGTTTTTC.

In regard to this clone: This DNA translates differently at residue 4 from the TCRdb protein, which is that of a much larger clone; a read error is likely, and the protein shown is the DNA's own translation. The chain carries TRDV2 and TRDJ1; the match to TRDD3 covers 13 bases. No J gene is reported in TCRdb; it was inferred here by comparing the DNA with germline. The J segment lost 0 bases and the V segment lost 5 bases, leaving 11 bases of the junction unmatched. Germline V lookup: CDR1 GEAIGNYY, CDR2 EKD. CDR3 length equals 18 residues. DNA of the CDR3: TGTGCCTGTGGCAAACTACTGGGGGATACGGCCAACACCGATAAACTCATCTTT. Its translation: CACGKLLGDTANTDKLIF.

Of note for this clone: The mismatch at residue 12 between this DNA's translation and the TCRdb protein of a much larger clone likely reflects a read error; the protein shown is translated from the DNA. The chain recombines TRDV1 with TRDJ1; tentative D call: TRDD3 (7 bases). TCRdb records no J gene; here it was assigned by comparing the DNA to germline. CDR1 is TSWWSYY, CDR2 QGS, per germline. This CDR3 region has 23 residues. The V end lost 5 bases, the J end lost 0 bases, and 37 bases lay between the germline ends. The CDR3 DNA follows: TGTGCTCTTGGGAGGATCGTTCCTAAGTGGGGCTGGATGATGGGGGGATACACCGATAAACTCATCTTT. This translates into CALGRIVPKWGWMMGGYTDKLIF.

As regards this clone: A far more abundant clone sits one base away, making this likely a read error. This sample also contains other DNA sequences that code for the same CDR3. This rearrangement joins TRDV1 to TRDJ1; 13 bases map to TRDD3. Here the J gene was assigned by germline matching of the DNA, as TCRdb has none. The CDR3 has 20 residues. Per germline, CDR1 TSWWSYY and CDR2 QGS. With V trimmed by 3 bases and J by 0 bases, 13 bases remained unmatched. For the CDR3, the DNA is TGTGCTCTTGGGGAGCTAGGTCTCTTTACTGGGGGATACGACACCGATAAACTCATCTTT. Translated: CALGELGLFTGGYDTDKLIF.

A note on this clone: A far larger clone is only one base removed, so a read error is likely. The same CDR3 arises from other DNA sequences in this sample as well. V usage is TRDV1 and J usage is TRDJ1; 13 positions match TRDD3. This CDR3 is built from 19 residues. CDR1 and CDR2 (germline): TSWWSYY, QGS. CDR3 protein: CALLTPPNWGIRGTDKLIF. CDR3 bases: TGTGCCCTTCTCACCCCTCCAAACTGGGGGATACGGGGCACCGATAAACTCATCTTT.

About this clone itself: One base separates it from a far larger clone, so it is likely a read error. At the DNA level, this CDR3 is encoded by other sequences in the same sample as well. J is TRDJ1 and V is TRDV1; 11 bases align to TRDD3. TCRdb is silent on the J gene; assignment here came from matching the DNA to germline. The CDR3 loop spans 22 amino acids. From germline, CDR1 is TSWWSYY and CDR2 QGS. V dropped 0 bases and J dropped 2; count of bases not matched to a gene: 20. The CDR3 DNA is TGTGCTCTTGGGGAACTAAGACCCATTCTGGGGGATACCCGTACTAATACCGATAAACTCATCTTT. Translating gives CALGELRPILGDTRTNTDKLIF.

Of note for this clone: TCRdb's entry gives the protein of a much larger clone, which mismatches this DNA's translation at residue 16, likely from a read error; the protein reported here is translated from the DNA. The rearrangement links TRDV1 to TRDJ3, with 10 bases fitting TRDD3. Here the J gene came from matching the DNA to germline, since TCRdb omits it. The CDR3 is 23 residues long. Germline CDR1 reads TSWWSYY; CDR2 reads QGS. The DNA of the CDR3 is TGTGCTCTTGGGGAACGGGACTCCTTCCCAGGGGGATACGACTCCCGGGACACCCGACAGATGTTTTTC. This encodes CALGERDSFPGGYDSRDTRQMFF.

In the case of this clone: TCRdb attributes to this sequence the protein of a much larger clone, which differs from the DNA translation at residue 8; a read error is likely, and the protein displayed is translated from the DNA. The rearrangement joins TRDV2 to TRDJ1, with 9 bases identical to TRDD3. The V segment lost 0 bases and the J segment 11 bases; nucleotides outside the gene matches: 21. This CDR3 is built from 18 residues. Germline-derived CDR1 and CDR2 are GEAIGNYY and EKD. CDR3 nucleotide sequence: TGTGCCTGTGACACCGTAACCACACTGGGGGACCGCTCCGGGTTGCTCATCTTT. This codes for CACDTVTTLGDRSGLLIF.

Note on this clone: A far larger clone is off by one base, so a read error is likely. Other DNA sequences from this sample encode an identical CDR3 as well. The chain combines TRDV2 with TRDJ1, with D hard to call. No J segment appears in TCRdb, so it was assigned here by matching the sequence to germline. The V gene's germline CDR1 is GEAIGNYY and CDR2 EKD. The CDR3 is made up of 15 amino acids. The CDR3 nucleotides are TGTGCTTGTGACACCGTAGTACCAGACACCGATAAACTCATCTTT. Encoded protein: CACDTVVPDTDKLIF.

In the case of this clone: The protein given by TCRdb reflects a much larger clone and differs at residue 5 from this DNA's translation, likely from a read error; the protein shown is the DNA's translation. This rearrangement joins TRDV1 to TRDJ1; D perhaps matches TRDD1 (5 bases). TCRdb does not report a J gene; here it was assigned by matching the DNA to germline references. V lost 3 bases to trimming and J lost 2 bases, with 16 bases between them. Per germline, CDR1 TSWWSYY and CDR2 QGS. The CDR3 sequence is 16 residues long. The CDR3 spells CALGDEEISLTDKLIF. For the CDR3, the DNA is TGTGCTCTTGGGGATGAAGAAATCTCTCTTACCGATAAACTCATCTTT.

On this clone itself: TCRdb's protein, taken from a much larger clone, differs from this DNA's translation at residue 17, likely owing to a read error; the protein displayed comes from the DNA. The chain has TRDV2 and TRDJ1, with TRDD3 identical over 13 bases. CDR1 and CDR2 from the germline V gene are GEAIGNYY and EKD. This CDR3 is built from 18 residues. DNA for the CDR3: TGTGCCTGTGACACCGGGAAGTTACTGGGGGATACGCCCGATAAACTCACCTTT. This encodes CACDTGKLLGDTPDKLTF.

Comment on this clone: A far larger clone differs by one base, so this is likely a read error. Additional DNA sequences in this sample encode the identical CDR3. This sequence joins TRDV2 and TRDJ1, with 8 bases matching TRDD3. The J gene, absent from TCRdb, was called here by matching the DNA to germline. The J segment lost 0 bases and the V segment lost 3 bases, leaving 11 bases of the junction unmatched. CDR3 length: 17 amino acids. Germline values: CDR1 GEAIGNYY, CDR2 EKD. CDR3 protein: CACDFKLGDTNTDKLIF. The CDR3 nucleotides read TGTGCCTGTGACTTCAAACTAGGGGATACCAACACCGATAAACTCATCTTT.

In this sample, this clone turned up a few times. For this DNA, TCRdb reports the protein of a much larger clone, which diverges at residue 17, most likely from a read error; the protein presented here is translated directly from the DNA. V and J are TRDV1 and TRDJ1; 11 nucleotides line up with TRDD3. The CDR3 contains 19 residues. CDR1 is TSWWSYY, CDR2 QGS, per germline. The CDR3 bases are TGTGCTCTTGGGGAACTCCGTCCTACATGGGGGATACGCACCGATAAACCCATCTTT. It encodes CALGELRPTWGIRTDKPIF.